This T cell receptor beta chain originates from a study of blood T cell repertoires in COVID-19. The protocol was immunoSEQ multiplex PCR, while the TCRdb copy is restricted to in-frame clones and leaves out a portion. Here the sample spans 340,000 or so clones, 86% being singletons. The ends lost 1 base at V and 7 bases at J; junction bases unmatched: 2. Germline CDR1 MNHEY, CDR2 SMNVEV (reference sequence). This CDR3 region has 13 residues. Material: PBMCs or T cells enriched from blood (not recorded which). V and J are TRBV27 and TRBJ2-7, with TRBD1 matching 9 bases. The TCR comes from a middle-aged woman with acute COVID-19. The CDR3 sequence is CASSLYRGQEQYF. CDR3 nucleotides: TGTGCCAGCAGTTTATACAGGGGGCAAGAGCAGTACTTC.